The 20 T cell receptor beta chains below come from one sample, sequenced in a study of shared clonotypes between healthy human individuals. The protocol was immunoSEQ multiplex PCR, while the TCRdb copy is restricted to in-frame clones and leaves out a portion. This sample yields under 850,000 clones, of which 72% are seen a single time; around 1.7% belongs to the top ten. Sequencing was performed on memory CD4+ T cells sorted from blood. The sample's subset: CD45RA-negative fraction. These receptors were obtained from a woman aged 30 to 39 in good health.

The V and J genes are TRBV21-1 and TRBJ1-5. TRBV21-1 is a recognized pseudogene. This CDR3 comprises 16 residues. The CDR3 spells CASSTRGRVGNQPQHF. The DNA of the CDR3 is TGTGCCAGCAGCACACGGGGCAGGGTCGGGAATCAGCCCCAGCATTTT.

The rearrangement uses TRBV28 and TRBJ1-1, with 8 bases lining up with TRBD1. This CDR3 region has 13 residues. V lost 2 bases and J lost 8; bases outside the gene matches: 4. Per germline, CDR1 MDHEN and CDR2 SYDVKM. CDR3 sequence (DNA): TGTGCCAGCAGTTTAAGGCAGGGGGCGGAAGCTTTCTTT. It codes for CASSLRQGAEAFF.

As to this clone: The sample contains more than one DNA sequence encoding this CDR3. The rearrangement joins TRBV14 to TRBJ2-5; D ambiguous. Germline loops: CDR1 SGHDN, CDR2 FVKESK. The CDR3 contains 11 residues. Trimming took 4 bases from V and 2 from J, leaving 2 bases between them. CDR3 residues: CASSLQETQYF. CDR3 nucleotide sequence: TGTGCCAGCAGCCTACAAGAGACCCAGTACTTC.

The chain employs TRBV6-5 and TRBJ1-2; no clear D gene. V was clipped by 8 bases and J by 6 bases, with 19 bases between them. The germline CDR1 and CDR2 sequences are MNHEY and SVGAGI. The CDR3 sequence is 14 residues long. The CDR3 DNA sequence: TGTGCCAGCCGAGGGTCTAGGCAGGCGAATGGCTACACCTTC. Protein: CASRGSRQANGYTF.

This clone has a handful of counts. The chain couples TRBV28 to TRBJ2-1; TRBD2 agrees at 10 bases. The CDR3 is 19 residues long. The germline gives CDR1 MDHEN, CDR2 SYDVKM. V was pared by 2 bases and J by 0 bases, with 10 bases of the junction left unmatched. The CDR3: CASSLIAGGRYLSYNEQFF. CDR3 bases: TGTGCCAGCAGTTTAATAGCGGGAGGCCGCTACCTCTCCTACAATGAGCAGTTCTTC.

A word on this clone: At the DNA level, this CDR3 is encoded by other sequences in the same sample as well. This chain uses TRBV28 with TRBJ1-4; D is unresolved. This CDR3 region has 12 residues. Trimming stripped 7 bases from V and 0 bases from J, with 3 bases between. Germline V lookup: CDR1 MDHEN, CDR2 SYDVKM. In DNA, the CDR3 is TGTGCCAGCACAGCAACTAATGAAAAACTGTTTTTT. This codes for CASTATNEKLFF.

V and J are TRBV5-1 and TRBJ1-3; a weak D match, TRBD1 (6 bases). Germline assignment: CDR1 SGHRS and CDR2 YFSETQ. The germline V and J ends were trimmed by 4 bases and 4 bases, with 12 bases remaining between them. There are 14 residues in the CDR3. The CDR3 here is CASSPLGAGNTIYF. In nucleotides, the CDR3 is TGCGCCAGCAGCCCGCTGGGGGCGGGAAACACCATATATTTT.

The V call is TRBV7-2, the J call TRBJ2-2; D unresolved. Deletions cut 1 base from V and 0 bases from J, with 6 bases between. The germline V gene has CDR1 SGHTA and CDR2 FQGNSA. This CDR3 is 15 amino acids long. The CDR3 spells CASSLGPANTGELFF. DNA of the CDR3: TGTGCCAGCAGCTTAGGACCCGCGAACACCGGGGAGCTGTTTTTT.

The genes are TRBV5-4 and TRBJ2-5, with 10 bases identical to TRBD2. There are 17 residues in the CDR3. CDR1 and CDR2 from the germline V gene are SGHNT and YYREEE (reference sequence). V lost 4 bases to trimming and J lost 5 bases; unmatched junction nucleotides: 14. The CDR3 DNA is TGTGCCAGCAGCCTCATGTGGGCTAGCGGGAGTGGGGAGACCCAGTACTTC. It translates to CASSLMWASGSGETQYF.

The chain couples TRBV5-6 to TRBJ1-5, with D possibly being TRBD1 (6 bases). Germline V lookup: CDR1 SGHDT, CDR2 YYEEEE. Trimming took 1 base from V and 3 from J, leaving 17 bases between them. CDR3 length: 17 residues. The CDR3 sequence is CASSLTGTDWDNQPQHF. The CDR3, as DNA: TGTGCCAGCAGCTTGACAGGGACCGATTGGGACAATCAGCCCCAGCATTTT.

The CDR3 is CASSFGPGSYEQYF. The CDR3 DNA is TGTGCCAGCAGCTTCGGCCCGGGTTCCTACGAGCAGTACTTC. The chain uses TRBV7-6 and TRBJ2-7; no firm D call. Trimming shortened V by 3 bases and J by 1 base, and 10 bases separated the two germline ends. Germline CDR1 is SGHVS and CDR2 is FNYEAQ. The CDR3 is made up of 14 amino acids.

V is TRBV28 and J is TRBJ1-5; D unresolved. CDR3 size: 15 residues. V lost 3 bases, J lost 2 bases, and 11 bases lay in between. The V gene's germline CDR1 is MDHEN and CDR2 SYDVKM. Written as DNA, the CDR3 is TGTGCCAGCAGTTTTTACGGGTCGGGCAATCAGCCCCAGCATTTT. Its translation: CASSFYGSGNQPQHF.

CDR3 sequence: CASSEEPGLAYEQYF. The CDR3 DNA follows: TGCGCCAGCAGCGAAGAGCCGGGACTAGCCTACGAGCAGTACTTC. The chain is built from TRBV5-1 and TRBJ2-7; TRBD2 agrees at 8 bases. Germline V gene data show CDR1 as SGHRS and CDR2 as YFSETQ. The CDR3 spans 15 residues. V trimming: 4 bases; J trimming: 2 bases; junction bases outside the gene matches: 8.

A single count supports this clone. J is TRBJ2-3 and V is TRBV27; 7 bases map to TRBD1. CDR1 is MNHEY, CDR2 SMNVEV, per germline (reference sequence). The CDR3 runs 15 residues. The ends lost 7 bases at V and 1 base at J; junction bases unmatched: 8. The chain's CDR3 is CASTPRGLGTDTQYF. The CDR3 DNA reads TGTGCCAGCACCCCGAGGGGGCTTGGCACAGATACGCAGTATTTT.

A few counts support this clone. The chain couples TRBV6-1 to TRBJ2-7; 7 bases fit TRBD1. Germline V gene sequence: CDR1 MNHNS, CDR2 SASEGT. J gave up 0 bases and V 3 bases, and 2 bases lay outside the gene matches. This CDR3 region has 14 residues. The DNA for the CDR3 is TGTGCCAGCAGTGAGGGACAGTTCTCCTACGAGCAGTACTTC. It translates to CASSEGQFSYEQYF.

The chain employs TRBV5-1 and TRBJ1-1; D not certain. The CDR3 contains 14 residues. Trimming pared 4 bases from V and 1 base from J, leaving 11 bases between. Germline CDR1 SGHRS, CDR2 YFSETQ. Here the CDR3 reads CASSQLGPNTEAFF. The DNA for the CDR3 is TGCGCCAGCAGCCAACTGGGCCCGAACACTGAAGCTTTCTTT.

The CDR3 sequence: CASSRIDQPQHF. The CDR3, as DNA: TGTGCCAGCAGCCGAATTGATCAGCCCCAGCATTTT. The V gene is TRBV7-9, the J gene TRBJ1-5; no clear D. Per the germline V gene, CDR1 is SEHNR and CDR2 is FQNEAQ (reference sequence). The CDR3 runs 12 residues. V shed 5 bases and J shed 5 bases, with 7 bases lying between them. Combining the CDR3 with reference TRBV7-9 and TRBJ1-5 gives the whole variable domain DTGVSQNPRHKITKRGQNVTFRCDPISEHNRLYWYRQTLGQGPEFLTYFQNEAQLEKSRLLSDRFSAERPKGSFSTLEIQRTEQGDSAMYLCASSRIDQPQHFGDGTRLSIL.

The chain uses TRBV4-1 and TRBJ2-1; 10 bases line up with TRBD1. In germline, CDR1 is MGHRA, CDR2 YSYEKL. V lost 2 bases to trimming and J lost 8 bases; unmatched junction nucleotides: 9. The CDR3 has 16 residues. The CDR3 DNA follows: TGCGCCAGCAGCCAAATGGGACAGGGGAGGTTCGATGAGCAGTTCTTC. Translating it yields CASSQMGQGRFDEQFF.

This clone was seen only once. The V and J genes are TRBV2 and TRBJ2-6, with 8 bases lining up with TRBD1. The CDR3 extends over 16 amino acids. Germline CDR1 SNHLY, CDR2 FYNNEI. Unmatched junction bases numbered 2, after V lost 0 bases and J lost 4 bases. The CDR3 reads CASSEAQGAGANVLTF. The CDR3 DNA follows: TGTGCCAGCAGTGAAGCGCAGGGGGCCGGGGCCAACGTCCTGACTTTC.

The rearrangement uses TRBV6-5 and TRBJ1-3; D is undetermined. V was pared by 8 bases and J by 4 bases, with 15 bases between. The CDR3 has 14 amino acids. Per the germline V gene, CDR1 is MNHEY and CDR2 is SVGAGI. Here the CDR3 DNA reads TGTGCCAGCCGTCTCAGAGGTGGAGGAAACACCATATATTTT. Its translation is CASRLRGGGNTIYF.